This T cell receptor (beta chain) was recovered during a study of cytomegalovirus exposure and HLA in healthy donors. Study conclusions and caveats: For TCR beta chains, V- and J-gene trimming was later linked to a missense DCLRE1C variant. In vitro checks showed that a few CMV-associated chains really do target CMV antigens. As a later analysis revealed, the rate of TCR association differed by HLA locus, with DRB1 most and HLA-C fewest.

The primer mix had 60 Vbeta and 13 Jbeta primers. This table comes from immunoSEQ multiplex PCR, and its TCRdb copy is limited to in-frame clones, with some not included. There are roughly 170,000 clones in the sample; roughly four fifths occur only once, and around 1.7% lies in the top ten. Trimming took off 4 bases at V and 0 bases at J, with 11 bases between the two ends. CDR3 length: 15 residues. Germline CDR1 SGHVS, CDR2 FNYEAQ. At the time of sampling, donors were nominally healthy, though unrecorded immune exposures were likely. Concerning this clone: Antigen unknown.

This clonotype originated in a man in his forties or fifties in good health and CMV-seronegative. The chain is built from TRBV7-6 and TRBJ2-3, with no clear D. Sample: PBMCs. The DNA for the CDR3 is TGTGCCAGCAGCTCCCGCGGCGATAGCACAGATACGCAGTATTTT. This sequence encodes CASSSRGDSTDTQYF. The full variable domain, its missing parts supplied by reference TRBV7-6 and TRBJ2-3, is GAGVSQSPRYKVTKRGQDVALRCDPISGHVSLYWYRQALGQGPEFLTYFNYEAQQDKSGLPNDRFSAERPEGSISTLTIQRTEQRDSAMYRCASSSRGDSTDTQYFGPGTRLTVL.